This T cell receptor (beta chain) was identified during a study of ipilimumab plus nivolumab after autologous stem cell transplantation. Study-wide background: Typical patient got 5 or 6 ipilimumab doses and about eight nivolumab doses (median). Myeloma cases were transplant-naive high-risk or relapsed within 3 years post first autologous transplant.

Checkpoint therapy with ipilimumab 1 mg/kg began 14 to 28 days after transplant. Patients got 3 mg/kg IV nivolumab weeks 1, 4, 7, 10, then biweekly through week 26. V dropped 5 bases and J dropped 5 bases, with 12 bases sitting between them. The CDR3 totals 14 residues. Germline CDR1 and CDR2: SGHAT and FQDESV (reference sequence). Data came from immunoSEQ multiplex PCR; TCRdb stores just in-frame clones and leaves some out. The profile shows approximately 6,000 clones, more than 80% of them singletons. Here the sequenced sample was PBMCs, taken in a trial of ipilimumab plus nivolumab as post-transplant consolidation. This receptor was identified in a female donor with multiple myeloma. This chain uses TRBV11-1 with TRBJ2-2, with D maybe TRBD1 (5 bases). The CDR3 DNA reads TGTGCCAGCAGCCCCCAGACAGCTACCGGGGAGCTGTTTTTT. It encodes CASSPQTATGELFF.